The rows below give T cell receptor beta chains drawn from one sample of a study of blood T cell repertoires in COVID-19. TCRdb's table, derived via immunoSEQ multiplex PCR, lists solely in-frame clones and lacks some. Of 200,000 to 300,000 clones in the sample, over 80% were seen once. The sample taken for sequencing was PBMCs or T cells enriched from blood (not recorded which). The receptors derive from a woman aged 30 to 39 with acute COVID-19. Each CDR3 is given with its conserved first and last residue. D genes are given only for firm matches. Not all rows give a size; the values are once, few, many and, for expanded clones, a class.

TRBV5-6	few	TRBD1	TRBJ1-3	CASSLGPGGAFPSGNTIYF	TGTGCCAGCAGCTTGGGGCCAGGGGGTGCCTTCCCCTCTGGAAACACCATATATTTT
TRBV7-2	.	.	TRBJ2-3	CASSLGGGAFTDTQYF	TGTGCCAGCAGCTTAGGTGGGGGGGCCTTCACAGATACGCAGTATTTT
TRBV7-2	.	TRBD1	TRBJ1-2	CASSLSRVGQGYGYTF	TGTGCCAGCAGCTTATCTCGGGTCGGACAGGGGTATGGCTACACCTTC
TRBV9	.	.	TRBJ2-5	CASSVGPQETQYF	TGTGCCAGCAGCGTGGGGCCCCAAGAGACCCAGTACTTC
TRBV30	few	TRBD1	TRBJ2-2	CAWSVGTGASEELFF	TGTGCCTGGAGTGTAGGGACAGGGGCGAGCGAGGAGCTGTTTTTT
TRBV19	.	.	TRBJ1-1	CASSRLVGGEEGRNTEAFF	TGTGCCAGTAGCCGACTTGTGGGGGGAGAAGAGGGCAGGAACACTGAAGCTTTCTTT
TRBV6-1	.	.	TRBJ1-1	CASSEGDSNTEAFF	TGTGCCAGCAGTGAAGGGGACTCCAACACTGAAGCTTTCTTT
TRBV7-6	.	TRBD2	TRBJ2-3	CASSLAVLAFNTQYF	TGTGCCAGCAGCTTAGCGGTACTAGCGTTCAATACGCAGTATTTT
TRBV30	.	.	TRBJ2-5	CAWRQGGIETQYF	TGTGCCTGGAGGCAAGGCGGGATCGAGACCCAGTACTTC
TRBV15	.	.	TRBJ1-1	CATSRVGWGLDTEAFF	TGTGCCACCAGCAGAGTCGGGTGGGGCTTGGACACTGAAGCTTTCTTT
TRBV29-1	.	.	TRBJ1-2	CSAPGGGYGYTF	TGCAGCGCACCCGGGGGGGGCTATGGCTACACCTTC
TRBV4-1	.	TRBD2	TRBJ2-5	CASSLVAGGETQYF	TGCGCCAGCAGCCTGGTAGCGGGGGGGGAGACCCAGTACTTC
TRBV15	.	TRBD1	TRBJ2-3	CATRRYGTVNTDTQYF	TGTGCCACCAGAAGATACGGGACAGTTAACACAGATACGCAGTATTTT
TRBV11-3	.	TRBD1	TRBJ2-6	CASSSGQGTGANVLTF	TGTGCCAGCAGCTCGGGACAGGGCACTGGGGCCAACGTCCTGACTTTC
TRBV19	.	TRBD1	TRBJ1-1	CASSIGGTGSIYTEAFF	TGTGCCAGTAGTATAGGAGGGACAGGGAGTATTTACACTGAAGCTTTCTTT
TRBV7-2	few	.	TRBJ1-1	CASSPVIGEGTEAFF	TGTGCCAGCAGCCCAGTCATCGGCGAGGGCACTGAAGCTTTCTTT
TRBV2	.	.	TRBJ2-1	CASSEGQVNYNEQFF	TGTGCCAGCAGTGAGGGGCAGGTTAACTACAATGAGCAGTTCTTC
TRBV7-6	.	.	TRBJ2-7	CASSLEQGPYEQYF	TGTGCCAGCAGCTTAGAACAGGGTCCCTACGAGCAGTACTTC
TRBV10-3	.	TRBD1	TRBJ1-3	CAIRGIVQGGNTIYF	TGTGCCATAAGGGGCATCGTACAGGGGGGAAACACCATATATTTT
TRBV10-3	.	.	TRBJ1-6	CAISEATVNSPLHF	TGTGCCATCAGTGAGGCGACAGTTAATTCACCCCTCCACTTT
TRBV5-1	.	.	TRBJ2-7	CASSVRDTSYEQYF	TGCGCCAGCAGCGTCCGGGACACATCCTACGAGCAGTACTTC
TRBV27	.	TRBD1	TRBJ1-2	CASGDRAPVNRYGYTF	TGTGCCAGCGGGGACAGGGCCCCCGTCAACCGCTATGGCTACACCTTC
TRBV6-5	.	.	TRBJ1-4	CASSSAEEKLFF	TGTGCCAGCAGTTCCGCAGAAGAAAAACTGTTTTTT
TRBV9	.	.	TRBJ2-2	CASSVLATGELFF	TGTGCCAGCAGTGTACTAGCCACCGGGGAGCTGTTTTTT
TRBV24-1	.	TRBD2	TRBJ2-1	CATSESGTSGGRSYNEQFF	TGTGCCACCAGTGAGTCCGGGACTAGCGGGGGCCGCTCCTACAATGAGCAGTTCTTC
TRBV7-2	.	.	TRBJ1-5	CASWGPRDLGNQPQHF	TGTGCATCGTGGGGGCCCAGGGATTTAGGCAATCAGCCCCAGCATTTT
TRBV27	.	.	TRBJ2-7	CATQRSGPGSSYEQYF	TGTGCCACCCAAAGGAGTGGACCGGGGAGCTCCTACGAGCAGTACTTC
TRBV6-5	.	.	TRBJ2-2	CASWAQLNTGELFF	TGTGCCAGCTGGGCACAGTTGAACACCGGGGAGCTGTTTTTT
TRBV5-1	.	TRBD1	TRBJ1-4	CASSLWGQSFATNEKLFF	TGCGCCAGCAGCTTATGGGGACAGAGCTTTGCAACTAATGAAAAACTGTTTTTT
TRBV6-4	few	.	TRBJ2-7	CATLWQGSYEQYF	TGTGCCACCCTCTGGCAGGGGTCCTACGAGCAGTACTTC
TRBV19	.	.	TRBJ2-7	CATATGQLYEQYF	TGTGCCACAGCCACGGGACAACTATACGAGCAGTACTTC
TRBV6-2/TRBV6-3	.	TRBD2	TRBJ2-1	CASSYSGTGYNEQFF	TGTGCCAGCAGTTATAGCGGGACGGGGTACAATGAGCAGTTCTTC
TRBV6-6	.	.	TRBJ2-7	CASSPLDRPGDEQYF	TGTGCCAGCAGTCCCCTCGACAGGCCCGGGGACGAGCAGTACTTC
TRBV18	once	.	TRBJ2-7	CASSPNEMSISYEQYF	TGTGCCAGCTCACCCAATGAGATGAGTATCTCCTACGAGCAGTACTTC
TRBV7-9	.	.	TRBJ1-5	CASSLGTPGPNQPQHF	TGTGCCAGCAGCTTAGGGACGCCAGGGCCCAATCAGCCCCAGCATTTT
TRBV3-1/TRBV3-2	.	.	TRBJ2-5	CASSQVSGGETQYF	TGTGCCAGCAGCCAAGTTTCCGGAGGAGAGACCCAGTACTTC
TRBV7-2	.	.	TRBJ1-4	CASSLGGWAELFF	TGTGCCAGCAGCTTAGGTGGTTGGGCAGAACTGTTTTTT
TRBV7-9	few	.	TRBJ2-7	CASSSGHRPYEQYF	TGTGCCAGCAGCTCGGGACATCGCCCCTACGAGCAGTACTTC
TRBV11-2	.	.	TRBJ2-1	CASSQGEYNEQFF	TGTGCCAGCAGTCAAGGAGAGTACAATGAGCAGTTCTTC
TRBV5-6	.	TRBD1	TRBJ1-1	CASSLDRVRNTEAFF	TGTGCCAGCAGCCTGGACAGGGTGAGGAACACTGAAGCTTTCTTT
TRBV6-2/TRBV6-3	.	.	TRBJ1-4	CASSPTDSATNEKLFF	TGTGCCAGCAGTCCCACTGACAGTGCAACTAATGAAAAACTGTTTTTT
TRBV4-3	.	.	TRBJ2-7	CASSQDNGQLYEQYF	TGCGCCAGCAGCCAGGACAATGGACAGCTCTACGAGCAGTACTTC
TRBV10-3	.	.	TRBJ2-5	CAISPGQGETQYF	TGTGCCATCAGCCCCGGCCAGGGAGAGACCCAGTACTTC
TRBV24-1	once	.	TRBJ1-5	CATSEGVDREPQHF	TGTGCCACCAGTGAAGGGGTTGACCGGGAGCCCCAGCATTTT
TRBV4-1	.	TRBD2	TRBJ2-5	CASSQIPPGLAGQETQYF	TGCGCCAGCAGCCAAATCCCCCCGGGACTAGCGGGGCAAGAGACCCAGTACTTC
TRBV7-2	.	.	TRBJ2-7	CASSLGHSYEQYF	TGTGCCAGCAGCTTAGGACACTCCTACGAGCAGTACTTC